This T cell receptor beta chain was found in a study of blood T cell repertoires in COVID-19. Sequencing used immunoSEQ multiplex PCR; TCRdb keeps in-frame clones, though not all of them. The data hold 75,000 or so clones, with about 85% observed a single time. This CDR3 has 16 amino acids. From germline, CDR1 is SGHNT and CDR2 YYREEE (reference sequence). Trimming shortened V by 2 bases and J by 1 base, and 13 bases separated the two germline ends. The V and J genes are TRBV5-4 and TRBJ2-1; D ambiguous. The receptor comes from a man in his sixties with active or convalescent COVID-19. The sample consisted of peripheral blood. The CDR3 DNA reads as TGTGCCAGCAGCTTAGATCCTAGTTCATCCTACAATGAGCAGTTCTTC. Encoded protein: CASSLDPSSSYNEQFF.